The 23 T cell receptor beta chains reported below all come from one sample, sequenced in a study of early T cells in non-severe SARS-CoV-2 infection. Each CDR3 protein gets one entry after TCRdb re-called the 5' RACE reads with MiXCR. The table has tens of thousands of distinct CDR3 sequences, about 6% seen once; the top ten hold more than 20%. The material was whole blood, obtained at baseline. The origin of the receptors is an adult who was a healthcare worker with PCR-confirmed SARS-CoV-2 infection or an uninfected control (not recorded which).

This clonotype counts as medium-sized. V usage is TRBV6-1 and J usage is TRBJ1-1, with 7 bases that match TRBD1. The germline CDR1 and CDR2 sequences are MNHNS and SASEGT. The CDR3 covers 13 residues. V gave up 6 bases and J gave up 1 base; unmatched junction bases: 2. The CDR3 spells CASSRTGNTEAFF. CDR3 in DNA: TGTGCCAGCAGCAGGACAGGGAACACTGAAGCTTTCTTT.

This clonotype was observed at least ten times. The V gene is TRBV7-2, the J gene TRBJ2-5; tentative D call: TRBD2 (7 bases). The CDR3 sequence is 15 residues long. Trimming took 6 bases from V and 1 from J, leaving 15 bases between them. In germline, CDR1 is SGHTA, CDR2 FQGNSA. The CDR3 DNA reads TGTGCCAGCAGGCCTAGCGGAGGGGGCCAAGAGACCCAGTACTTC. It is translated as CASRPSGGGQETQYF. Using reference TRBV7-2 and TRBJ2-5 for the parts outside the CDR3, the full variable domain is GAGVSQSPSNKVTEKGKDVELRCDPISGHTALYWYRQSLGQGLEFLIYFQGNSAPDKSGLPSDRFSAERTGGSVSTLTIQRTQQEDSAVYLCASRPSGGGQETQYFGPGTRLLVL.

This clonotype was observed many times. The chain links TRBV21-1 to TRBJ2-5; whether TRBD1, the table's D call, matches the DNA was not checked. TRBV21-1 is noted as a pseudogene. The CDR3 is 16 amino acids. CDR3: CASSKKGTYGQETQYF. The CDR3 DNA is TGTGCCAGCAGCAAGAAGGGGACATACGGACAAGAGACCCAGTACTTC.

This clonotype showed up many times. The CDR3 sequence: CASSLAGASGAYEQYF. The CDR3 nucleotides read TGTGCCAGCAGCTTAGCTGGAGCTAGCGGGGCCTACGAGCAGTACTTC. The chain couples TRBV7-8 to TRBJ2-7; 9 nucleotides agree with TRBD2. V was pared by 0 bases and J by 2 bases, with 5 bases of the junction left unmatched. The length of the CDR3 is 16 residues. The germline V gene has CDR1 SGHVS and CDR2 FQNEAQ. Combining the CDR3 with reference TRBV7-8 and TRBJ2-7 gives the whole variable domain GAGVSQSPRYKVAKRGQDVALRCDPISGHVSLFWYQQALGQGPEFLTYFQNEAQLDKSGLPSDRFFAERPEGSVSTLKIQRTQQEDSAVYLCASSLAGASGAYEQYFGPGTRLTVT.

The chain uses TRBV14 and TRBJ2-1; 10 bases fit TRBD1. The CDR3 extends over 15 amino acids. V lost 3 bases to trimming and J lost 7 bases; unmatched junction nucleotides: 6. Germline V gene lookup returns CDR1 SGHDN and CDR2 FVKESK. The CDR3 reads CASSHRTGGRNEQFF. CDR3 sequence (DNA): TGTGCCAGCAGCCACCGGACAGGGGGAAGGAATGAGCAGTTCTTC.

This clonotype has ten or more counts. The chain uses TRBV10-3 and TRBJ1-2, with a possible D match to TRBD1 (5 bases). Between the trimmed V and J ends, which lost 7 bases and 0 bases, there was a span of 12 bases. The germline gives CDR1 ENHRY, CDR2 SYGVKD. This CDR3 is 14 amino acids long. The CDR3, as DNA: TGTGCCATCACCCCGGGACGGACTAACTATGGCTACACCTTC. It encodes CAITPGRTNYGYTF.

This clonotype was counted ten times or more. CDR3 protein: CATSRGSRAEETQYF. In DNA form, the CDR3 reads TGTGCCACCAGCAGAGGGTCCAGGGCTGAGGAGACCCAGTACTTC. This chain joins TRBV15 and TRBJ2-5; possible D gene TRBD1, 5 bases. This CDR3 is 15 amino acids long. Between the trimmed V and J ends, which lost 1 base and 5 bases, there was a span of 14 bases. In germline, CDR1 is LNHNV, CDR2 YYDKDF (reference sequence).

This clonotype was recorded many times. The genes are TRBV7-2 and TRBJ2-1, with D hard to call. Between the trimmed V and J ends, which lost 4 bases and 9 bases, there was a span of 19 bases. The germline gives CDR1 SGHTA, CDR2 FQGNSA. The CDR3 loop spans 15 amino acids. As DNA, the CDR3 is TGTGCCAGCAGCTCCCCCGCCGGTTCGGGTGGTGAGCAGTTCTTC. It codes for CASSSPAGSGGEQFF.

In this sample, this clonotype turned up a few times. CDR3 sequence: CASSYRPGQFKDEQFF. CDR3 DNA sequence: TGTGCCAGCAGTTACCGACCGGGACAGTTTAAGGATGAGCAGTTCTTC. The chain links TRBV27 to TRBJ2-1; 7 positions agree with TRBD1. Germline V CDR1 and CDR2: MNHEY, SMNVEV (reference sequence). With 4 bases clipped from V and 8 bases from J, the junction kept 14 bases outside the gene matches. CDR3 length equals 16 residues.

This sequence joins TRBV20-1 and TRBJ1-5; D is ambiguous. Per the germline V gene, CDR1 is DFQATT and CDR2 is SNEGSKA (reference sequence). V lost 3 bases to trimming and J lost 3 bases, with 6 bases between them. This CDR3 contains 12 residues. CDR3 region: CSASPANQPQHF. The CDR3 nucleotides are TGCAGTGCTAGCCCTGCCAATCAGCCCCAGCATTTT.

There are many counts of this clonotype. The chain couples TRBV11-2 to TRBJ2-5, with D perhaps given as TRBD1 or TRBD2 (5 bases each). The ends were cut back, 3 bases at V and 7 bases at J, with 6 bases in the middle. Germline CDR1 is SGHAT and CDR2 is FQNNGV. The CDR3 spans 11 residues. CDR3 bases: TGTGCCAGCAGCTTGAGGGGGACCCAGTACTTC. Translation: CASSLRGTQYF.

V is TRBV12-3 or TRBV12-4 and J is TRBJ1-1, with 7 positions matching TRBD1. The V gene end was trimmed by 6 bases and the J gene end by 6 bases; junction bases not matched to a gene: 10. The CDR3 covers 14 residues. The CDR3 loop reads CASSPDRESAEAFF. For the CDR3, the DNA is TGTGCCAGCAGCCCCGACAGGGAGTCGGCTGAAGCTTTCTTT.

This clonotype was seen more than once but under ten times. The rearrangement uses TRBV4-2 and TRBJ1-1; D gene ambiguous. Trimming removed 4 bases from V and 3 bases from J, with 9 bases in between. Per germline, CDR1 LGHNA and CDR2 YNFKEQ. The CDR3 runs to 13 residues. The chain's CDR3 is CASSRTRDTEAFF. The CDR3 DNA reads TGTGCCAGCAGCCGGACCCGGGACACTGAAGCTTTCTTT.

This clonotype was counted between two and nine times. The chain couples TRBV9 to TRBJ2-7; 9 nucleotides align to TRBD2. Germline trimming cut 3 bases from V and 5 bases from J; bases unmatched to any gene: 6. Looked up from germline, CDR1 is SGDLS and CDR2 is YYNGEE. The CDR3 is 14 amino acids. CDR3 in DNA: TGTGCCAGCAGCGCGGGGGCGGGAGGGAACGAGCAGTACTTC. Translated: CASSAGAGGNEQYF.

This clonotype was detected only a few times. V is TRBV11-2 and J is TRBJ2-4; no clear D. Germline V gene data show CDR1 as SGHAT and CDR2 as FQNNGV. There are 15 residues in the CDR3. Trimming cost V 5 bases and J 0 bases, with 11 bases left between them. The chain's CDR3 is CASSITTKAKNIQYF. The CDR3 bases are TGTGCCAGCAGCATTACCACGAAAGCCAAAAACATTCAGTACTTC.

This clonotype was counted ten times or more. The CDR3 here is CASRSDSNTEAFF. For the CDR3, the DNA is TGTGCCAGTCGATCGGATTCGAACACTGAAGCTTTCTTT. J is TRBJ1-1 and V is TRBV12-3 or TRBV12-4; D ambiguous. V was shortened by 9 bases and J by 1 base, with 12 bases between the two germline ends. The length of the CDR3 is 13 residues.

CDR3 sequence reads: CASSEYFNSYEQYF. The CDR3 DNA follows: TGCGCCAGCAGTGAGTACTTCAACTCCTACGAGCAGTACTTC. The chain uses TRBV10-2 and TRBJ2-7; D is uncertain. Germline V gives CDR1 WSHSY, CDR2 SAAADI. The CDR3 consists of 14 residues. Trimming took 1 base from V and 0 from J, leaving 7 bases between them.

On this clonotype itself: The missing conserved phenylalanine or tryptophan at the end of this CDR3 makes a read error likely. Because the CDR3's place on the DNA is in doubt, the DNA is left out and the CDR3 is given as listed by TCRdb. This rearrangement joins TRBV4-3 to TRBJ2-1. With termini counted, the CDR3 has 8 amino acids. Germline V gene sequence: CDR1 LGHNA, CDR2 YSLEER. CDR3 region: CASSQEID.

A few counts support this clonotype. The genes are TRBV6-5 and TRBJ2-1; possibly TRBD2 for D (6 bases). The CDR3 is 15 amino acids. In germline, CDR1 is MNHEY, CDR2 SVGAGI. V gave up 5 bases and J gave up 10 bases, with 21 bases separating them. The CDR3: CASSQKPGSGGEQFF. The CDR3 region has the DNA TGTGCCAGCAGTCAAAAACCAGGCTCCGGGGGAGAGCAGTTCTTC.

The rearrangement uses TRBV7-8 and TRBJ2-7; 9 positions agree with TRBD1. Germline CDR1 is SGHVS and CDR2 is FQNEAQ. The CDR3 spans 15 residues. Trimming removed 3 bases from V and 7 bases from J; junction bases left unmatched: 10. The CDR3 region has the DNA TGTGCCAGCAGCTTTTCAGGACAGGGGTCGATGGAGCAGTACTTC. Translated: CASSFSGQGSMEQYF.

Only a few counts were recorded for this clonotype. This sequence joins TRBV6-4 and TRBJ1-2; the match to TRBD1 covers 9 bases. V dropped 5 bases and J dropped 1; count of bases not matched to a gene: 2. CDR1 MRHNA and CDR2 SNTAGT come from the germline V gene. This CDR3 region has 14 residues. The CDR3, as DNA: TGTGCCAGCAGTAGGACAGGGGATAACTATGGCTACACCTTC. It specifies CASSRTGDNYGYTF.

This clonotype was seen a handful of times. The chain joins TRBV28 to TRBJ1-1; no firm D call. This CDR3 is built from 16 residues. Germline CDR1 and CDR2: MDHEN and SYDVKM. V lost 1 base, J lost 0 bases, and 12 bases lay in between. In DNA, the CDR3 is TGTGCCAGCAGTTTATCCGATCTCGTCATGAACACTGAAGCTTTCTTT. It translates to CASSLSDLVMNTEAFF. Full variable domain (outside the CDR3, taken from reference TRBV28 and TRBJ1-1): DVKVTQSSRYLVKRTGEKVFLECVQDMDHENMFWYRQDPGLGLRLIYFSYDVKMKEKGDIPEGYSVSREKKERFSLILESASTNQTSMYLCASSLSDLVMNTEAFFGQGTRLTVV.

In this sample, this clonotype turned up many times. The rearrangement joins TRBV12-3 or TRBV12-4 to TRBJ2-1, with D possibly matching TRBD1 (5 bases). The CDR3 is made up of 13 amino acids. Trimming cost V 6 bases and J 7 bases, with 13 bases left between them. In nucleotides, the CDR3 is TGTGCCAGCAGCCTCAACAGGTGGAATGAGCAGTTCTTC. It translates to CASSLNRWNEQFF.